A single sample gave rise to the 18 T cell receptor beta chains below, sequenced in a study of T cells in Graves' hyperthyroidism and ophthalmopathy. Authors of the study amplified TCR beta CDR3 regions from RNA transcripts. A first-round RT-PCR of the TCR CDR3 used the HTBI primer set. TCRdb used MiXCR to reprocess the multiplex PCR reads, holding one entry per CDR3 protein. The data contain about 320,000 distinct CDR3 sequences, approximately 15% of them singletons. Material: blood. These receptors were collected from a man under 40 with Graves' hyperthyroidism.

The table lists this clonotype with a few counts. The chain employs TRBV6-1 and TRBJ1-4, with no clear D. CDR1 is MNHNS and CDR2 is SASEGT in the germline V gene. This CDR3 is 11 amino acids long. V lost 5 bases to trimming and J lost 4 bases, with 2 bases between them. The CDR3 loop reads CASSYNEKLFF. For the CDR3, the DNA is TGTGCCAGCAGTTATAATGAAAAACTGTTTTTT.

This clonotype was seen only a few times. The chain joins TRBV4-1 to TRBJ2-1; TRBD2 matches 12 bases. The CDR3 consists of 16 residues. V lost 6 bases to trimming and J lost 3 bases; unmatched junction nucleotides: 6. CDR1 is MGHRA, CDR2 YSYEKL, per germline. In DNA, the CDR3 is TGCGCCAGCAGGCCGGGACTAGCGGGCCACTACAATGAGCAGTTCTTC. Translated, it gives CASRPGLAGHYNEQFF.

This clonotype has only a few counts. The V and J genes are TRBV5-5 and TRBJ2-4; perhaps TRBD2 as D (6 bases). The V gene lost 4 bases and the J gene lost 3 bases, with 17 bases spanning the gap. From germline, CDR1 is SGHKS and CDR2 YYEKEE (reference sequence). This CDR3 has 16 residues. The CDR3 here is CASSPQEGENKNIQYF. The CDR3 DNA sequence: TGTGCCAGCAGCCCCCAGGAGGGAGAGAACAAAAACATTCAGTACTTC.

This clonotype was counted many times. The chain combines TRBV7-3 with TRBJ2-5, with 7 bases that match TRBD1. Per the germline V gene, CDR1 is SGHTA and CDR2 is FQGTGA. This CDR3 is 15 amino acids long. The trim removed 5 bases at V and 3 bases at J, leaving 9 bases unmatched. CDR3 residues: CASSPGPGTEETQYF. CDR3 coding DNA: TGTGCCAGCAGCCCCGGACCCGGGACAGAAGAGACCCAGTACTTC.

The chain has TRBV29-1 and TRBJ2-1, with D perhaps TRBD2 (5 bases). The CDR3 runs to 13 residues. From germline, CDR1 is SQVTM and CDR2 ANQGSEA. Deletions cut 7 bases from V and 4 bases from J, with 14 bases between. This chain's CDR3 is CSAGNLGYNEQFF. The CDR3 DNA reads TGCAGCGCCGGGAACCTGGGGTACAATGAGCAGTTCTTC.

The table lists this clonotype with many counts. The chain carries TRBV12-3 or TRBV12-4 and TRBJ1-1; D is ambiguous. V was shortened by 5 bases and J by 0 bases, with 10 bases between the two germline ends. The CDR3 totals 14 residues. CDR3 nucleotide sequence: TGTGCCAGCAGTCCCGAGACCGTGAACACTGAAGCTTTCTTT. It translates to CASSPETVNTEAFF.

In this sample, this clonotype turned up many times. This chain connects TRBV20-1 to TRBJ2-1; 13 nucleotides agree with TRBD2. The CDR3 totals 15 residues. The V gene's germline CDR1 is DFQATT and CDR2 SNEGSKA (reference sequence). J lost 7 bases, V lost 2 bases, and 5 bases had no gene match. CDR3 nucleotide sequence: TGCAGTGCTAGACCGGGACTAGCGGGAACAAATGAGCAGTTCTTC. This gives the protein CSARPGLAGTNEQFF.

At least ten counts were recorded for this clonotype. This chain joins TRBV27 and TRBJ1-5; 7 nucleotides align to TRBD1. V was clipped by 8 bases and J by 0 bases; unmatched bases: 4. Germline-derived CDR1 and CDR2 are MNHEY and SMNVEV (reference sequence). This CDR3 spans 14 amino acids. CDR3 DNA: TGTGCCAGCGGAAACAGGGGTAGCAATCAGCCCCAGCATTTT. It yields the protein CASGNRGSNQPQHF.

This clonotype was found many times. This chain connects TRBV7-9 to TRBJ2-3; 14 nucleotides line up with TRBD2. Germline CDR1 reads SEHNR; CDR2 reads FQNEAQ (reference sequence). J was trimmed by 2 bases and V by 6 bases; bases with no gene match: 4. The CDR3 contains 16 residues. CDR3: CASRGLAGVPTDTQYF. Here the CDR3 DNA reads TGTGCCAGCAGGGGACTAGCGGGAGTTCCCACAGATACGCAGTATTTT.

This clonotype was recorded many times. The chain's CDR3 is CASRGDEQFF. The CDR3 nucleotides read TGTGCCAGCAGGGGGGATGAGCAGTTCTTC. The chain joins TRBV28 to TRBJ2-1; the D call may be TRBD1 or TRBD2 (5 bases each). The CDR3 runs to 10 residues. CDR1 is MDHEN, CDR2 SYDVKM, per germline. V lost 6 bases and J lost 8, with 5 bases in between.

Concerning this clonotype itself: Germline and junction disagree at one end, which may indicate a read error. V gene TRBV5-1 combines with J gene TRBJ2-5; the D is unclear. Germline CDR1 is SGHRS and CDR2 is YFSETQ. CDR3 length: 15 amino acids. CDR3 amino acids: CASSTGNSRQETQYF. As DNA, the CDR3 is TGTGCCAGCAGTACCGGCAACTCTAGGCAAGAGACCCAGTACTTC.

This clonotype was observed at least ten times. The rearrangement links TRBV20-1 to TRBJ2-7; 11 nucleotides match TRBD2. Germline values: CDR1 DFQATT, CDR2 SNEGSKA (reference sequence). The CDR3 contains 14 residues. J gave up 2 bases and V 5 bases, and 5 bases lay outside the gene matches. This chain's CDR3 is CSASRLAGTYEQYF. The CDR3 bases are TGCAGTGCTTCCCGACTAGCGGGAACCTACGAGCAGTACTTC.

This clonotype has a handful of counts. This rearrangement joins TRBV11-1 to TRBJ1-1, with a possible D match to TRBD1 (6 bases). This CDR3 contains 13 residues. The germline gives CDR1 SGHAT, CDR2 FQDESV (reference sequence). Deletions cut 11 bases from V and 0 bases from J, with 13 bases between. DNA of the CDR3: TGTGCCTCCCGAGGGGGGCTGAACACTGAAGCTTTCTTT. It yields the protein CASRGGLNTEAFF. Drawing the rest from reference TRBV11-1 and TRBJ1-1, the complete variable domain is EAEVAQSPRYKITEKSQAVAFWCDPISGHATLYWYRQILGQGPELLVQFQDESVVDDSQLPKDRFSAERLKGVDSTLKIQPAELGDSAMYLCASRGGLNTEAFFGQGTRLTVV.

This clonotype was recorded at least ten times. The gene calls are TRBV11-3 and TRBJ2-7, with a tentative D call TRBD1 (6 bases). V was cut by 0 bases and J by 2 bases, with 8 bases left in between. Germline CDR1 reads SGHNT; CDR2 reads YENEEA. The CDR3 has 14 amino acids. In nucleotides, the CDR3 is TGTGCCAGCAGCTTAGAACAGGGACCCTACGAGCAGTACTTC. The encoded protein is CASSLEQGPYEQYF.

This sequence joins TRBV5-4 and TRBJ1-1; 12 bases align to TRBD1. V shed 0 bases, J shed 0 bases, and the junction held 12 bases outside the gene matches. CDR3 length equals 20 residues. Germline V gene sequence: CDR1 SGHNT, CDR2 YYREEE (reference sequence). The CDR3 DNA reads as TGTGCCAGCAGCTTGGCGGGACAGGGGGCGATTGTACAGATGAACACTGAAGCTTTCTTT. Amino acids: CASSLAGQGAIVQMNTEAFF.

The chain uses TRBV6-1 and TRBJ1-1, with D uncertain. Trimming cost V 4 bases and J 3 bases, with 6 bases left between them. Germline CDR1 reads MNHNS; CDR2 reads SASEGT. There are 12 residues in the CDR3. The CDR3 DNA is TGTGCCAGCAGTGGCTGGTACACTGAAGCTTTCTTT. This gives the protein CASSGWYTEAFF.

This clonotype occurred many times. This sequence joins TRBV18 and TRBJ2-3; 10 nucleotides align to TRBD1. The trim removed 6 bases at V and 0 bases at J, leaving 3 bases unmatched. The CDR3 length is 15 residues. Germline V gene sequence: CDR1 KGHSH, CDR2 LQKENI. CDR3 nucleotides: TGTGCCAGCTCCCGGACAGGGGGTAGCACAGATACGCAGTATTTT. Encoded protein: CASSRTGGSTDTQYF.

This chain joins TRBV7-9 and TRBJ1-6, with unresolved D. V was pared by 5 bases and J by 9 bases, with 17 bases between. The CDR3 length is 15 residues. The germline V gene encodes CDR1 SEHNR and CDR2 FQNEAQ (reference sequence). The CDR3 DNA is TGTGCCAGCAGCCTAGGGCCGACTGTTGGTTCACCCCTCCACTTT. Its protein is CASSLGPTVGSPLHF.